The sequence of this T cell receptor beta chain was determined in a study of T cell responses to AZD1222 COVID-19 vaccine (dated by TCRdb to the early 2020s). Broadly, across the study: Because spike-specific TCR depth and breadth did not differ between the two schedules, AZD1222 recipients who got a second dose at roughly 4 weeks were pooled with those who got a second dose at roughly 12 weeks. A total of 240 or so trial participants underwent TCR sequencing, of whom about 210 had received two doses of AZD1222 and about 25 had received two doses of the MenACWY control vaccine. Trial participants were enrolled by age into subgroups of 18-55, 56-69 and 70-plus years, and around 140, 26 and 57 TCR-sequenced participants, respectively, were included in these subgroups.

The time point label, read with the paper, signifies: baseline before first vaccination. The vaccinee samples were drawn from two UK trials, COV001 and COV002, one of which was a single-blind randomized controlled phase 2/3 trial testing AZD1222 (ChAdOx1 nCoV-19) in healthy adults. Trial participant PBMC samples were collected at day 0 and day 28 after the second dose for TCRbeta chain sequencing. This clone was found a few times. The antigen it binds to is not known. The record has no base qualities; no much larger clone is one base away. Here is what the overall study found, with its caveats: The 56-69-year group was small, and its depth increase did not reach significance, likely because of low power. Epitopes outside the regions mutated in the B.1.351 and B.1.1.7 variants were reportedly recognized by nearly half of the unique spike-specific TCRs. Conclusions about previously exposed vaccinees are limited, since just a handful of AZD1222 recipients were seropositive for SARS-CoV-2 at baseline. After two AZD1222 doses, spike-specific TCR breadth and depth were significantly higher than at day 0 and than in MenACWY recipients. Participants were mostly white British and included more females than males, and it was suggested by the authors that clonal diversity may have been underestimated. Because no samples from the day 14 peak response were available, repertoires could be characterized only after the peak T cell response. Vaccine-associated CD4 TCRs spanned the whole spike protein, with dominant responses in regions 160-218 and 743-854.

The CDR3 regions of human TCRbeta chains were subjected to immunosequencing. In the source study's methods: TCRs in the repertoires were matched against a reference library of SARS-CoV-2-specific TCRs that had been generated with the MIRA antigen-specificity platform. Breadth was defined as the fraction of unique TCRs that were SARS-CoV-2-associated. Depth was defined as the fraction of total T cells that were SARS-CoV-2-associated. Each spike-specific TCR was assigned to its reactive spike region and to a CD4 or CD8 class using the MIRA data. Log10-transformed breadth and depth values were compared by one-way ANOVA with Sidak's multiple comparisons tests. TCRdb stores this immuneACCESS table with in-frame sequences only. Part of the clones is absent; in the studies checked, under half of the shortfall reflects unresolved V genes, and no reason is known for the rest. The V and J calls and the clone size are those of that table, but D and trimming were determined from the DNA. The sample records tens of thousands of clones, 75% to 85% of which are singletons. The top ten clones comprise 20% of the sample.

Sequenced material: peripheral blood, taken on day 0 of AZD1222 vaccination. This TCR derives from an adult in good health.

The CDR3 is CASGTGARNTIYF. The DNA reads TGTGCCAGCGGGACGGGGGCGCGAAACACCATATATTTT. Recombination joined TRBV28 with TRBJ1-3, with TRBD1 perhaps the D gene, on 6 matching bases. Via the germline V gene, CDR1 is MDHEN and CDR2 SYDVKM. V and J lose 8 bases and 5 bases, and a span of 13 bases separates them. Including the terminal cysteine and phenylalanine, the CDR3 comprises 13 residues. Only the CDR3 region is kept as DNA, spanning 39 bases read in frame from base 1.